This T cell receptor (beta chain) was recorded in a study of blood T cell repertoires in COVID-19. Overall study context: From the United States, Italy and Spain came samples of acute and convalescent COVID-19. Sources were T cells, B-cell-depleted T cells, or PBMCs; the material itself was cDNA or gDNA.

In the original processing: The assay estimated nucleated cells by amplifying reference gene primers. Sequenced by immunoSEQ multiplex PCR; TCRdb stores in-frame clones only, minus some. That table supplies the V and J calls and clone size; D and trimming were determined from the DNA. The repertoire holds 65,000 to 90,000 clones, with 80% to 85% as singletons. This CDR3 comprises 14 residues. CDR1 and CDR2 from the germline V gene are MDHEN and SYDVKM. V was pared by 11 bases and J by 2 bases, with 17 bases between. This sequence joins TRBV28 and TRBJ2-3; weak D call: TRBD2 (5 bases). Sequenced material: peripheral blood. This TCR came from a man aged 80 or over with active or convalescent COVID-19. The CDR3 DNA follows: TGTGCCCATTCCCGAGGGCAGGTCACAGATACGCAGTATTTT. Its protein is CAHSRGQVTDTQYF.